The 32 T cell receptor beta chains below all came from one sample that was sequenced in a study of human T cells and chemical hapten exposure. Time point meaning: patch test 2, 6 weeks after DPC sensitization. Documented treatment: therapeutic diphenylcyclopropenone sensitization with weekly scalp DPC. A single record per CDR3 protein comes from TCRdb applying MiXCR to the RACE reads. The table lists some 79,000 distinct CDR3 sequences, more than 9% of them singletons. The sample here was whole blood, taken in connection with sensitization to the hapten diphenylcyclopropenone (DPC). The receptors originated from a woman in her forties or fifties with alopecia areata. Some clones in this sample may be carry-over from other donors' samples.

There are a few counts of this clonotype. CDR3 coding DNA: TGCAGTGCTAGAGCCCGTAGGACAAACACAGATACGCAGTATTTT. This gives the protein CSARARRTNTDTQYF. The chain uses TRBV20-1 and TRBJ2-3; TRBD1 might be the D (5 bases). V dropped 1 base and J dropped 2 bases, with 13 bases sitting between them. CDR1 is DFQATT, CDR2 SNEGSKA, per germline (reference sequence). CDR3 length: 15 amino acids.

This clonotype was found a few times. This sequence joins TRBV28 and TRBJ2-6; 9 bases are shared with TRBD1. The CDR3 extends over 18 amino acids. Trimming took 7 bases from V and 2 from J; bases not matched to a gene: 12. In germline, CDR1 is MDHEN, CDR2 SYDVKM. CDR3 nucleotides: TGTGCCAGCACATACCGTGGGACAGGGATTGCTGGGGCCAACGTCCTGACTTTC. Its protein is CASTYRGTGIAGANVLTF.

Only a few counts were recorded for this clonotype. The CDR3 protein is CASSLDTNEKLFF. The CDR3, as DNA: TGTGCCAGCAGTTTAGATACTAATGAAAAACTGTTTTTT. The chain carries TRBV6-6 and TRBJ1-4; no clear D gene. V was clipped by 4 bases and J by 2 bases, with 5 bases between them. The CDR3 spans 13 residues. Germline V CDR1 and CDR2: MNHNY, SVGAGI (reference sequence).

This clonotype was recorded at least ten times. This CDR3 is CASSPVSDTQYF. The CDR3 region has the DNA TGTGCCAGCTCACCAGTCTCAGATACGCAGTATTTT. The chain couples TRBV18 to TRBJ2-3; no clear D gene. There are 12 residues in the CDR3. With 2 bases removed from V and 4 bases from J, the gap between germline ends came to 4 bases. Germline V CDR1 and CDR2: KGHSH, LQKENI.

This clonotype showed up many times. This chain joins TRBV19 and TRBJ2-7, with D perhaps TRBD2 (6 bases). The ends were cut back, 4 bases at V and 6 bases at J, with 13 bases in the middle. The germline V gene has CDR1 LNHDA and CDR2 SQIVND (reference sequence). The CDR3 is 13 residues long. As DNA, the CDR3 is TGTGCCAGTAGTAGCTGGGGTAGCGGCGAGCAGTACTTC. Translating gives CASSSWGSGEQYF.

In this sample, this clonotype turned up a few times. This chain uses TRBV7-9 with TRBJ1-1, with unresolved D. The CDR3 length is 15 residues. Germline V lookup: CDR1 SEHNR, CDR2 FQNEAQ (reference sequence). V was cut by 4 bases and J by 2 bases, with 14 bases left in between. In DNA form, the CDR3 reads TGTGCCAGCAGCTCCCCAATTACCCCTAACACTGAAGCTTTCTTT. Protein sequence: CASSSPITPNTEAFF. The full variable domain, completed using reference TRBV7-9 and TRBJ1-1, is DTGVSQNPRHKITKRGQNVTFRCDPISEHNRLYWYRQTLGQGPEFLTYFQNEAQLEKSRLLSDRFSAERPKGSFSTLEIQRTEQGDSAMYLCASSSPITPNTEAFFGQGTRLTVV.

In regard to this clonotype: This may arise from a read error, as a much more abundant clone is one base away. The V call is TRBV7-6, the J call TRBJ2-7, with D perhaps assigned TRBD1 or TRBD2 (5 bases each). This CDR3 has 14 residues. The germline V gene encodes CDR1 SGHVS and CDR2 FNYEAQ. The CDR3, as DNA: TGTGCCAGCTGCTTAGGGGACGCCTCCTACGAGCAGTACTTC. Translating gives CASCLGDASYEQYF. The full variable domain, rest sourced from reference TRBV7-6 and TRBJ2-7, is GAGVSQSPRYKVTKRGQDVALRCDPISGHVSLYWYRQALGQGPEFLTYFNYEAQQDKSGLPNDRFSAERPEGSISTLTIQRTEQRDSAMYRCASCLGDASYEQYFGPGTRLTVT.

This clonotype was detected only a few times. V and J are TRBV20-1 and TRBJ2-2; D may be TRBD1 (6 bases). Germline lookup yields CDR1 DFQATT and CDR2 SNEGSKA (reference sequence). V dropped 6 bases and J dropped 7 bases, with 12 bases sitting between them. The CDR3 loop spans 12 amino acids. The CDR3 DNA sequence: TGCAGTGCCGCTCAGGGGATCGGGGAGCTGTTTTTT. It is translated as CSAAQGIGELFF.

This clonotype was seen a few times. The V gene is TRBV6-1, the J gene TRBJ1-2, with D possibly matching TRBD1 (5 bases). Deletions cut 3 bases from V and 10 bases from J, with 6 bases between. The CDR3 covers 10 residues. CDR1 and CDR2 from the germline V gene are MNHNS and SASEGT. The CDR3 is CASSDRAYTF. CDR3 coding DNA: TGTGCCAGCAGTGACAGGGCCTACACCTTC.

V gene TRBV7-2 combines with J gene TRBJ2-1; TRBD1 is a possible D gene (6 bases). CDR3 size: 15 residues. The V gene lost 1 base and the J gene lost 4 bases, with 11 bases spanning the gap. In germline, CDR1 is SGHTA, CDR2 FQGNSA. The CDR3 DNA is TGTGCCAGCAGCTTAGTTCCCCAGGGGTACAATGAGCAGTTCTTC. Its protein is CASSLVPQGYNEQFF.

This chain joins TRBV15 and TRBJ1-5; D gene unclear. V was clipped by 0 bases and J by 7 bases, with 13 bases between them. CDR3 length equals 15 residues. Germline-derived CDR1 and CDR2 are LNHNV and YYDKDF (reference sequence). CDR3 sequence reads: CATSRDIGFQQPQHF. The CDR3 nucleotides are TGTGCCACCAGCAGAGATATCGGGTTCCAGCAGCCCCAGCATTTT.

This rearrangement joins TRBV28 to TRBJ2-7, with D possibly TRBD1 on 8 matching bases. Germline V gene lookup returns CDR1 MDHEN and CDR2 SYDVKM. With 3 bases removed from V and 6 bases from J, the gap between germline ends came to 27 bases. This CDR3 is built from 18 residues. CDR3 nucleotide sequence: TGTGCCAGCAGTTTCTCACAGACAGGGGAGGGACGGGATCGCGAGCAGTACTTC. Protein: CASSFSQTGEGRDREQYF.

At least ten counts were recorded for this clonotype. V usage is TRBV7-2 and J usage is TRBJ2-7; no definite D call. The germline gives CDR1 SGHTA, CDR2 FQGNSA. Trimming pared 3 bases from V and 0 bases from J, leaving 9 bases between. The CDR3 is 14 amino acids. The chain's CDR3 is CASSFGVPSYEQYF. The CDR3 nucleotides are TGTGCCAGCAGCTTCGGTGTCCCCTCCTACGAGCAGTACTTC.

This clonotype was detected ten times or more. The chain links TRBV20-1 to TRBJ1-1; D may be TRBD1 (5 bases). Germline V CDR1 and CDR2: DFQATT, SNEGSKA (reference sequence). The length of the CDR3 is 14 residues. Trimming cost V 5 bases and J 4 bases, with 17 bases left between them. The CDR3 nucleotides are TGCAGTGCTTTCCGGGACCCTCTGGGCACTGAAGCTTTCTTT. It yields the protein CSAFRDPLGTEAFF.

In its sample, this clonotype was seen many times. The gene calls are TRBV10-3 and TRBJ2-3, with D perhaps TRBD1 or TRBD2 (5 bases each). Germline V gene lookup returns CDR1 ENHRY and CDR2 SYGVKD. The V end lost 2 bases, the J end lost 6 bases, and 12 bases lay between the germline ends. The CDR3 consists of 14 residues. This CDR3 is CAISEGTLADTQYF. The CDR3 DNA reads as TGTGCCATCAGTGAGGGGACCCTAGCCGATACGCAGTATTTT.

The chain joins TRBV7-9 to TRBJ1-4; D not certain. This CDR3 has 12 amino acids. Trimming took off 10 bases at V and 7 bases at J, with 13 bases between the two ends. Germline lookup yields CDR1 SEHNR and CDR2 FQNEAQ (reference sequence). DNA of the CDR3: TGTGCCACCATAGGAAGCGGTGAAAAACTGTTTTTT. This gives the protein CATIGSGEKLFF.

In the case of this clonotype: One junction end disagrees with the germline gene, perhaps due to a read error. The chain is built from TRBV30 and TRBJ1-2, with 7 positions matching TRBD1. Germline assignment: CDR1 GTSNPN and CDR2 SVGIG (reference sequence). This CDR3 region has 16 residues. The CDR3 protein is CAWRGTGQPTNYGFTF. The CDR3 DNA reads TGTGCCTGGAGAGGTACGGGACAGCCAACTAACTATGGCTTCACCTTC.

The rearrangement joins TRBV9 to TRBJ2-1, with 9 nucleotides matching TRBD1. This CDR3 spans 15 amino acids. Germline CDR1 reads SGDLS; CDR2 reads YYNGEE. V lost 3 bases to trimming and J lost 6 bases; unmatched junction nucleotides: 7. Written as DNA, the CDR3 is TGTGCCAGCAGCGAACAGGGGGCTAATTTCAATGAGCAGTTCTTC. The encoded protein is CASSEQGANFNEQFF.

The chain has TRBV18 and TRBJ2-4, with 9 positions matching TRBD2. From germline, CDR1 is KGHSH and CDR2 LQKENI. V was pared by 3 bases and J by 2 bases, with 5 bases of the junction left unmatched. The CDR3 has 16 amino acids. This CDR3 is CASSPRTSATKNIQYF. The CDR3 DNA reads TGTGCCAGCTCACCTAGGACTAGCGCTACCAAAAACATTCAGTACTTC.

The chain couples TRBV4-1 to TRBJ2-3, with 10 nucleotides matching TRBD1. CDR3 size: 16 residues. The J segment lost 3 bases and the V segment lost 3 bases, leaving 6 bases of the junction unmatched. Germline CDR1 is MGHRA and CDR2 is YSYEKL. The CDR3, as DNA: TGCGCCAGCAGCCACACACCGGGACAGGGGACAGATACGCAGTATTTT. It is translated as CASSHTPGQGTDTQYF.

The rearrangement links TRBV6-1 to TRBJ2-3; 8 nucleotides agree with TRBD1. This CDR3 contains 14 residues. CDR1 and CDR2 from the germline V gene are MNHNS and SASEGT. Trimming removed 5 bases from V and 4 bases from J; junction bases left unmatched: 5. CDR3 residues: CASSYGQGSDTQYF. CDR3 nucleotide sequence: TGTGCCAGCAGTTATGGACAGGGTTCAGATACGCAGTATTTT.

The V call is TRBV12-3 or TRBV12-4, the J call TRBJ2-5, with D unclear. This CDR3 has 12 amino acids. The V end was cut by 6 bases, the J end by 3 bases, with 8 bases between. In DNA, the CDR3 is TGTGCCAGCAGCAGCTCAGAAGAGACCCAGTACTTC. Translated, it gives CASSSSEETQYF.

There are a few counts of this clonotype. A read error may explain this, as a much larger clone is one base away. The chain uses TRBV3-1 and TRBJ2-7; D is unresolved. CDR1 LGHDT and CDR2 YNNKEL come from the germline V gene (reference sequence). V lost 5 bases, J lost 3 bases, and 8 bases lay in between. The CDR3 is made up of 12 amino acids. The CDR3 protein is CASSSDGYEQYF. The CDR3 DNA reads as TGTGCCAGCAGCTCGGACGGCTACGAGCAGTACTTC.

This clonotype was observed a few times. The chain combines TRBV5-6 with TRBJ1-1; D is unclear. This CDR3 contains 14 residues. In germline, CDR1 is SGHDT, CDR2 YYEEEE. V was cut by 4 bases and J by 11 bases, with 21 bases left in between. The CDR3 protein is CASSLGPAPFSAFF. CDR3 in DNA: TGTGCCAGCAGCCTTGGCCCAGCTCCATTTTCGGCTTTCTTT.

This clonotype occurred many times. V usage is TRBV5-1 and J usage is TRBJ2-5, with D perhaps matching TRBD1 (7 bases). The CDR3 extends over 15 amino acids. Germline lookup yields CDR1 SGHRS and CDR2 YFSETQ. V lost 3 bases and J lost 4, with 16 bases in between. CDR3 protein: CASSSGNRGGETQYF. CDR3 coding DNA: TGCGCCAGCAGCTCGGGCAACAGGGGAGGAGAGACCCAGTACTTC.

V and J are TRBV7-9 and TRBJ1-5; 8 bases agree with TRBD1. Trimming cost V 0 bases and J 5 bases; bases outside gene matches: 0. The CDR3 length is 14 residues. Germline V gene lookup returns CDR1 SEHNR and CDR2 FQNEAQ (reference sequence). DNA for the CDR3: TGTGCCAGCAGCTTAGCGACAGGGGATCAGCCCCAGCATTTT. It codes for CASSLATGDQPQHF.

The chain combines TRBV11-2 with TRBJ2-5; D perhaps matches TRBD1 (6 bases). CDR1 is SGHAT and CDR2 is FQNNGV in the germline V gene. Between the trimmed V and J ends, which lost 3 bases and 2 bases, there was a span of 13 bases. The CDR3 has 15 amino acids. CDR3 protein: CASSFRQAGQETQYF. CDR3 nucleotides: TGTGCCAGCAGCTTTCGACAGGCAGGTCAAGAGACCCAGTACTTC. The whole variable domain, filled in from reference TRBV11-2 and TRBJ2-5, reads EAGVAQSPRYKIIEKRQSVAFWCNPISGHATLYWYQQILGQGPKLLIQFQNNGVVDDSQLPKDRFSAERLKGVDSTLKIQPAKLEDSAVYLCASSFRQAGQETQYFGPGTRLLVL.

This clonotype appeared a few times. The V gene is TRBV7-9, the J gene TRBJ2-1, with D uncertain. With 5 bases removed from V and 8 bases from J, the gap between germline ends came to 10 bases. Germline lookup yields CDR1 SEHNR and CDR2 FQNEAQ (reference sequence). CDR3 length: 12 residues. CDR3 nucleotides: TGTGCCAGCAGCCTAATCGTCCATGAGCAGTTCTTC. Its translation is CASSLIVHEQFF. Together with reference TRBV7-9 and TRBJ2-1, the CDR3 gives the full variable domain: DTGVSQNPRHKITKRGQNVTFRCDPISEHNRLYWYRQTLGQGPEFLTYFQNEAQLEKSRLLSDRFSAERPKGSFSTLEIQRTEQGDSAMYLCASSLIVHEQFFGPGTRLTVL.

A few counts support this clonotype. One end of the junction does not line up with germline, which may come from a read error. The chain combines TRBV5-1 with TRBJ1-1; no clear D. Germline V gene lookup returns CDR1 SGHRS and CDR2 YFSETQ. This CDR3 is built from 17 residues. The chain's CDR3 is CASRSGEGWRVNTEAFF. In nucleotides, the CDR3 is TGCGCCAGCAGGTCTGGGGAGGGCTGGCGAGTGAATACTGAAGCTTTCTTT.

A few counts support this clonotype. V is TRBV20-1 and J is TRBJ2-3; 10 nucleotides agree with TRBD2. The CDR3 has 15 amino acids. Losses at the gene ends were 5 bases for V and 8 bases for J; bases not matched to a gene: 13. Per germline, CDR1 DFQATT and CDR2 SNEGSKA (reference sequence). CDR3 sequence (DNA): TGCAGTGCTGGACGAGCGGGGGGGGGCATTGGTACGCAGTATTTT. It yields the protein CSAGRAGGGIGTQYF.

The rearrangement links TRBV15 to TRBJ1-1; D is perhaps TRBD1 (6 bases). Per germline, CDR1 LNHNV and CDR2 YYDKDF (reference sequence). V was cut by 1 base and J by 3 bases, with 12 bases left in between. This CDR3 is 15 amino acids long. The chain's CDR3 is CATSRGRTADTEAFF. In DNA, the CDR3 is TGTGCCACCAGCAGAGGTAGGACAGCCGACACTGAAGCTTTCTTT.

This chain joins TRBV9 and TRBJ2-1; 7 nucleotides align to TRBD2. Germline V gene sequence: CDR1 SGDLS, CDR2 YYNGEE. V shed 6 bases, J shed 8 bases, and the junction held 14 bases outside the gene matches. The CDR3 has 15 amino acids. Here the CDR3 reads CASTSASGNMYEQFF. The CDR3 coding sequence is TGTGCCAGCACCTCCGCCAGCGGGAATATGTATGAGCAGTTCTTC.